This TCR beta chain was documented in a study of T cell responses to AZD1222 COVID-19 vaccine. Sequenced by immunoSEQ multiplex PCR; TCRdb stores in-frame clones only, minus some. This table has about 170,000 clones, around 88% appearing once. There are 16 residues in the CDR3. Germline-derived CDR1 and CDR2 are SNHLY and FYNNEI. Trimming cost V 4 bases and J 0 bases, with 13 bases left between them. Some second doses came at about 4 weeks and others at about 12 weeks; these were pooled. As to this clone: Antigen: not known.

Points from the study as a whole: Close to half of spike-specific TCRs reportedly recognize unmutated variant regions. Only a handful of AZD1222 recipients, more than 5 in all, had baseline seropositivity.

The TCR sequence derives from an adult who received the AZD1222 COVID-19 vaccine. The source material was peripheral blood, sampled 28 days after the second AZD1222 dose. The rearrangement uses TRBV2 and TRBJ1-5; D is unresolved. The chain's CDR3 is CASSGRSPHSNQPQHF. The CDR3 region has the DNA TGTGCCAGCAGTGGGAGGAGTCCCCATAGCAATCAGCCCCAGCATTTT. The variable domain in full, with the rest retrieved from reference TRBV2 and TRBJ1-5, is EPEVTQTPSHQVTQMGQEVILRCVPISNHLYFYWYRQILGQKVEFLVSFYNNEISEKSEIFDDQFSVERPDGSNFTLKIRSTKLEDSAMYFCASSGRSPHSNQPQHFGDGTRLSIL.